This T cell receptor beta chain was found in a study of T cell responses to AZD1222 COVID-19 vaccine. Whether given at about 4 or about 12 weeks, second doses were pooled. The method was immunoSEQ multiplex PCR; TCRdb's version includes in-frame clones alone and lacks a portion of them. Of 100,000 to 150,000 clones listed, around 83% are singletons. Findings and limits, study-wide: Donor demographics were predominantly white British with a female majority; clonal diversity may be underestimated.

As regards this clone: Its target is unknown.

Sample: peripheral blood, taken 28 days after the second AZD1222 dose. The sequence came from an adult who received the AZD1222 COVID-19 vaccine.

The CDR3 coding sequence is TGCGCCAGCAGCCAAGAAGGGTTTTACGAGCAGTTCTTC. This sequence encodes CASSQEGFYEQFF. The chain recombines TRBV4-1 with TRBJ2-1; no definite D call. Germline V gives CDR1 MGHRA, CDR2 YSYEKL. The CDR3 has 13 amino acids. V dropped 0 bases and J dropped 10 bases, with 10 bases sitting between them.